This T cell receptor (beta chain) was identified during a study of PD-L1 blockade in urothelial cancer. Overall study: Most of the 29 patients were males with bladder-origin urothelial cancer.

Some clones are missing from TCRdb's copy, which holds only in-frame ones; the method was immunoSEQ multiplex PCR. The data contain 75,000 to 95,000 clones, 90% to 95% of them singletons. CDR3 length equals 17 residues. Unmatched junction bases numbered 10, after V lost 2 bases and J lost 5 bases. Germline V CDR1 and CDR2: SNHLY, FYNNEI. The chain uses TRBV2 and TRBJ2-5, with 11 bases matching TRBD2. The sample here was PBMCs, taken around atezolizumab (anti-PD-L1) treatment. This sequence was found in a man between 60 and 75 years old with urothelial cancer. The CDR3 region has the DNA TGTGCCAGCAGTGAAAGTAGGGCTAGCGGGGGGAGGGAGACCCAGTACTTC. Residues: CASSESRASGGRETQYF. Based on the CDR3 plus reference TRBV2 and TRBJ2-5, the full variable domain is EPEVTQTPSHQVTQMGQEVILRCVPISNHLYFYWYRQILGQKVEFLVSFYNNEISEKSEIFDDQFSVERPDGSNFTLKIRSTKLEDSAMYFCASSESRASGGRETQYFGPGTRLLVL.